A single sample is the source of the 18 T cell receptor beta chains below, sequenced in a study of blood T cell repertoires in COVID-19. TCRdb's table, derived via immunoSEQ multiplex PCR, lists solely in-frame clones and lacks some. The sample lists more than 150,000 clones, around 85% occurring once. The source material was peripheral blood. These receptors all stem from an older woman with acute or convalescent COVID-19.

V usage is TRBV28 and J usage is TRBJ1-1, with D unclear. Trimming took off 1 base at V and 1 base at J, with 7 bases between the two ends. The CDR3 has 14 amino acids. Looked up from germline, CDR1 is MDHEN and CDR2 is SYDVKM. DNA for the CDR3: TGTGCCAGCAGTTTATCGGTTGAGAACACTGAAGCTTTCTTT. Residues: CASSLSVENTEAFF.

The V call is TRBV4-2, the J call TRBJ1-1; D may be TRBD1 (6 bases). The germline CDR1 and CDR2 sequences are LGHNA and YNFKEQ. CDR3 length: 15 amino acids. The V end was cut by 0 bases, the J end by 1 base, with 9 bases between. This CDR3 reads CASSQEFRGNTEAFF. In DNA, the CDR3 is TGTGCCAGCAGCCAAGAGTTCAGGGGGAACACTGAAGCTTTCTTT.

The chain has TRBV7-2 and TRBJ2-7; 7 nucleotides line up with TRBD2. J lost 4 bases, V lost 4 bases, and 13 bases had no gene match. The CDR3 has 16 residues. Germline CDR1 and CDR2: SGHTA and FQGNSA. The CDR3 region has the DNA TGTGCCAGCAGCTCCGGGGAGGGGCGCACGATTTACGAGCAGTACTTC. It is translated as CASSSGEGRTIYEQYF.

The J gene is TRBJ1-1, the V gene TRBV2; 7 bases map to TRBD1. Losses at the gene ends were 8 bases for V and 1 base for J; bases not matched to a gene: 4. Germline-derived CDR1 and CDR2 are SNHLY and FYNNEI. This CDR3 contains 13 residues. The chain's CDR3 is CASEQGGNTEAFF. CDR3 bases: TGTGCCAGCGAGCAGGGGGGGAACACTGAAGCTTTCTTT.

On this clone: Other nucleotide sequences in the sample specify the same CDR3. This CDR3 is CASSLRGSGELFF. The CDR3 DNA follows: TGTGCCAGCAGTTTAAGGGGATCCGGGGAGCTGTTTTTT. This sequence joins TRBV12-3 or TRBV12-4 and TRBJ2-2; maybe TRBD1 (5 bases). This CDR3 has 13 amino acids. Trimming removed 2 bases from V and 6 bases from J, with 7 bases in between.

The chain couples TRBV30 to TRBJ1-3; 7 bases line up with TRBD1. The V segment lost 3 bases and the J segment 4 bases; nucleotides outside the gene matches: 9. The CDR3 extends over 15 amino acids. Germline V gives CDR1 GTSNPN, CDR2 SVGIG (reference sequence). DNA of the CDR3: TGTGCCTGGAGCGGCCAGGGGGTTGTAGGAAACACCATATATTTT. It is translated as CAWSGQGVVGNTIYF.

Here the CDR3 DNA reads TGTGCCAGTAGTATAGTGGAGGAGGGTCAGCCCCAGCATTTT. Residues: CASSIVEEGQPQHF. The chain joins TRBV19 to TRBJ1-5, with D uncertain. This CDR3 is 14 amino acids long. V was pared by 1 base and J by 6 bases, with 10 bases between. Germline lookup yields CDR1 LNHDA and CDR2 SQIVND (reference sequence).

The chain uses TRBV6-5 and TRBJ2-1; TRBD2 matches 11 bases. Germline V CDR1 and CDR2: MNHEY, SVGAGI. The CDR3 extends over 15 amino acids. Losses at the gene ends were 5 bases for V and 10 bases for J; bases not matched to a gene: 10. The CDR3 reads CASSRTGTSGAEQFF. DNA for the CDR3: TGTGCCAGCAGTCGGACCGGGACTAGCGGTGCCGAGCAGTTCTTC.

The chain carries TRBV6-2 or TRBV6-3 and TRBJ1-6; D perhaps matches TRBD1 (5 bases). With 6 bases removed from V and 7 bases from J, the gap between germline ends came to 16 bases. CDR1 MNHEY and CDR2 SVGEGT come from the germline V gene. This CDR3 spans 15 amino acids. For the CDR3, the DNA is TGTGCCAGCAGCCCGATGGGGCCTGGGAATTCACCCCTCCACTTT. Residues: CASSPMGPGNSPLHF.

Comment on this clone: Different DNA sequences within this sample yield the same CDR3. CDR3 bases: TGTGCCAGCAGTTATGGGCAGGGCTTTGGCCAGCCCCAGCATTTT. This encodes CASSYGQGFGQPQHF. This rearrangement joins TRBV6-6 to TRBJ1-5, with TRBD1 as a possible D gene (5 bases). The germline V and J ends were trimmed by 3 bases and 7 bases, with 16 bases remaining between them. There are 15 residues in the CDR3. CDR1 is MNHNY and CDR2 is SVGAGI in the germline V gene (reference sequence).

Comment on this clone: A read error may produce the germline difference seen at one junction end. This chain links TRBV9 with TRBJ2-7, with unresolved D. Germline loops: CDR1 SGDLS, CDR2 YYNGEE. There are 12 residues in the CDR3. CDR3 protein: CASSVEMGRSDF. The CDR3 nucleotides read TGTGCCAGCAGCGTAGAAATGGGCCGATCGGACTTC.

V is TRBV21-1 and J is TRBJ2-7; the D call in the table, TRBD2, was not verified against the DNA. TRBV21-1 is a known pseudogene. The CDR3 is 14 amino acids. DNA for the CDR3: TGTGCCAGCAGCAAAGTCCCTGTTACCTACGAGCAGTACTTC. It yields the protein CASSKVPVTYEQYF.

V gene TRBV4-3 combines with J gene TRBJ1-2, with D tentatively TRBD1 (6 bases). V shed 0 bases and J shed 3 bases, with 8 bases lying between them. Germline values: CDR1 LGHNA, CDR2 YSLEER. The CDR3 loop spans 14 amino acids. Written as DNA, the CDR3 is TGCGCCAGCAGCCAAGATCACAGGGACTATGGCTACACCTTC. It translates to CASSQDHRDYGYTF.

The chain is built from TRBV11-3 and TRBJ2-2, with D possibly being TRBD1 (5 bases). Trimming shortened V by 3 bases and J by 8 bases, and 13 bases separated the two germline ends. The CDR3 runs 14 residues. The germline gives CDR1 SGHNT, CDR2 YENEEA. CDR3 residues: CASSFRVEGGELFF. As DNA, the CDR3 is TGTGCCAGCAGCTTCAGGGTAGAAGGAGGGGAGCTGTTTTTT.

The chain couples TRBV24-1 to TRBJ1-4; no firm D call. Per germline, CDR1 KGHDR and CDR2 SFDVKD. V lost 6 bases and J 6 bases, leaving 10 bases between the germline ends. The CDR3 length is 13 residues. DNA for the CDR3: TGTGCCACCAGTAAACAGTCTGATGAAAAACTGTTTTTT. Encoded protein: CATSKQSDEKLFF.

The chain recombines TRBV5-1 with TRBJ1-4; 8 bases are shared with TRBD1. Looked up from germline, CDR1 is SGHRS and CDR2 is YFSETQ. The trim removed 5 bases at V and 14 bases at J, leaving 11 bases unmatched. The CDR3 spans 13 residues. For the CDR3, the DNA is TGCGCCAGCAGTTCAACGACAGGGGCAGGGCTGTTTTTT. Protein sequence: CASSSTTGAGLFF.

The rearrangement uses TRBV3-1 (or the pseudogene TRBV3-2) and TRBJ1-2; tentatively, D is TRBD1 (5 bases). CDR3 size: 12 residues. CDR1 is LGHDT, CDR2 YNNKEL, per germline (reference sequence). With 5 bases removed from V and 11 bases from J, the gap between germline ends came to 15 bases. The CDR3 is CASSSGGGAYTF. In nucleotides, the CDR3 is TGTGCCAGCAGCTCGGGGGGAGGGGCATACACCTTC.

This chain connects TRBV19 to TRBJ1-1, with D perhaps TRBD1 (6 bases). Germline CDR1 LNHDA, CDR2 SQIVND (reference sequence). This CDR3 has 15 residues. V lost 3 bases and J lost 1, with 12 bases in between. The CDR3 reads CASSMGGGANTEAFF. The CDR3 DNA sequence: TGTGCCAGTAGTATGGGCGGGGGGGCGAACACTGAAGCTTTCTTT.